The 12 T cell receptor beta chains listed next were all sequenced from one sample in a study of vaccination and CD4 T cells after COVID-19. With the Oncomine TCR Beta short-read assay, DNA from cultured CD4+ T cells was sequenced. MiXCR, applied by TCRdb to the PCR reads, yields one record per CDR3 protein. The sample contains some 4,000 distinct CDR3 sequences, around 40% of which appear only once. The antigens of these receptors remain unknown. Treatment here: roughly ten-day PBMC culture with coronavirus spike peptide pools or control peptides (ViraFEST assay). The sequencing sample was made of CD4+ T cells from blood, cultured in vitro. The receptor set was obtained from a human donor who had recovered from COVID-19.

The table lists this clonotype with a few counts. The chain joins TRBV6-7 to TRBJ1-1, with D uncertain. TRBV6-7 is sorted into the ORF group, with uncertain function. V gave up 1 base and J gave up 0 bases, with 6 bases separating them. The CDR3 length is 14 residues. Written as DNA, the CDR3 is TGTGCCAGCAGTTACTTTGGGGTGAACACTGAAGCTTTCTTT. It codes for CASSYFGVNTEAFF.

The chain joins TRBV30 to TRBJ1-2, with D possibly matching TRBD1 (5 bases). The CDR3 loop spans 15 amino acids. CDR1 is GTSNPN and CDR2 is SVGIG in the germline V gene (reference sequence). V lost 0 bases to trimming and J lost 5 bases, with 16 bases between them. As DNA, the CDR3 is TGTGCCTGGAGTGTACTGACCTTAGGGGCTTATGGCTACACCTTC. It codes for CAWSVLTLGAYGYTF.

The chain has TRBV5-1 and TRBJ2-7, with 8 bases fitting TRBD1. V lost 0 bases, J lost 1 base, and 3 bases stayed unmatched. Germline V gene sequence: CDR1 SGHRS, CDR2 YFSETQ. This CDR3 has 15 residues. CDR3 sequence reads: CASSLVQGASYEQYF. In DNA form, the CDR3 reads TGCGCCAGCAGCTTGGTTCAGGGGGCATCCTACGAGCAGTACTTC.

The chain carries TRBV7-2 and TRBJ2-1, with D perhaps TRBD1 or TRBD2 (5 bases each). Trimming removed 4 bases from V and 4 bases from J, with 17 bases in between. The germline CDR1 and CDR2 sequences are SGHTA and FQGNSA. This CDR3 is 16 amino acids long. The CDR3 protein is CASSSLGTLPYNEQFF. The CDR3 coding sequence is TGTGCCAGCAGCTCCCTGGGGACGCTGCCGTACAATGAGCAGTTCTTC.

This clonotype was counted only a few times. The chain is built from TRBV29-1 and TRBJ1-1, with D hard to call. The CDR3 totals 14 residues. CDR1 SQVTM and CDR2 ANQGSEA come from the germline V gene. The V and J ends lost 2 bases and 1 base respectively, with 11 bases between them. The CDR3 DNA reads as TGCAGCGTTGAAACGTGGGGTCGGAACACTGAAGCTTTCTTT. Translating gives CSVETWGRNTEAFF.

The chain uses TRBV7-8 and TRBJ2-7; tentatively, D is TRBD1 (6 bases). Germline CDR1 and CDR2: SGHVS and FQNEAQ. CDR3 size: 14 residues. V was trimmed by 5 bases and J by 3 bases, leaving 14 bases between them. The CDR3 region has the DNA TGTGCCAGCAGCCCCGCCGGGACATACTACGAGCAGTACTTC. Amino acid sequence: CASSPAGTYYEQYF.

The chain joins TRBV6-1 to TRBJ1-6, with D maybe TRBD1 (5 bases). V shed 4 bases and J shed 4 bases, with 8 bases lying between them. Germline V gene sequence: CDR1 MNHNS, CDR2 SASEGT. This CDR3 is 14 amino acids long. The CDR3 loop reads CASSAGPYNSPLHF. The CDR3 nucleotides read TGTGCCAGCAGTGCGGGGCCTTATAATTCACCCCTCCACTTT.

In this sample, this clonotype turned up a few times. The rearrangement joins TRBV7-2 to TRBJ2-5; no reliable D call. The germline CDR1 and CDR2 sequences are SGHTA and FQGNSA. Trimming took off 5 bases at V and 5 bases at J, with 6 bases between the two ends. This CDR3 has 11 residues. Here the CDR3 reads CASSVQETQYF. DNA of the CDR3: TGTGCCAGCAGCGTACAGGAGACCCAGTACTTC. Supplemented by reference TRBV7-2 and TRBJ2-5, the full variable domain reads GAGVSQSPSNKVTEKGKDVELRCDPISGHTALYWYRQSLGQGLEFLIYFQGNSAPDKSGLPSDRFSAERTGGSVSTLTIQRTQQEDSAVYLCASSVQETQYFGPGTRLLVL.

The chain links TRBV7-9 to TRBJ1-1; 9 nucleotides match TRBD1. This CDR3 region has 15 residues. Germline V gene sequence: CDR1 SEHNR, CDR2 FQNEAQ (reference sequence). The V gene end was trimmed by 5 bases and the J gene end by 3 bases; junction bases not matched to a gene: 7. CDR3 loop: CASSPRQGEDTEAFF. CDR3 in DNA: TGTGCCAGCAGCCCCCGACAGGGGGAGGACACTGAAGCTTTCTTT.

This clonotype turned up a few times. V is TRBV25-1 and J is TRBJ2-1, with 7 bases lining up with TRBD2. The junction had 8 bases not matched to a gene; V was cut back by 4 bases and J by 5 bases. The germline V gene has CDR1 MGHDK and CDR2 SYGVNS. The CDR3 has 15 amino acids. CDR3 amino acids: CASSGSSGFNNEQFF. CDR3 bases: TGTGCCAGCAGTGGTAGTAGCGGGTTCAACAATGAGCAGTTCTTC.

The rearrangement joins TRBV6-2 or TRBV6-3 to TRBJ2-1; possible D gene TRBD1, 5 bases. The V gene lost 6 bases and the J gene lost 8 bases, with 26 bases spanning the gap. Germline CDR1 and CDR2: MNHEY and SVGEGT. The CDR3 has 17 residues. CDR3 sequence: CASRSLVGIGAVDEQFF. CDR3 nucleotides: TGTGCCAGCAGATCATTGGTGGGTATTGGGGCTGTGGATGAGCAGTTCTTC.

This clonotype was detected only a few times. V and J are TRBV6-1 and TRBJ1-6; D is perhaps TRBD1 (6 bases). Germline V gene lookup returns CDR1 MNHNS and CDR2 SASEGT. This CDR3 comprises 16 residues. The V end was cut by 3 bases, the J end by 1 base, with 10 bases between. The DNA for the CDR3 is TGTGCCAGCAGTGATATCCAGGGGTCCTATAATTCACCCCTCCACTTT. It yields the protein CASSDIQGSYNSPLHF.